This TCR beta chain comes out of a study of cytomegalovirus exposure and HLA in healthy donors (dated by TCRdb to 2016 to 2017). Some background on the complete study: In an earlier analysis of some 550 of the donors, 276 Gb of sequence data and approximately 120 million unique TCR beta sequences from 150 million to 200 million T cells were reported. An early release covering more than 500 HLA-typed donors comprised 250 to 350 gigabases of sequencing data and around 80 million unique TCR sequences. The study profiled the T cell repertoires of approximately 700 subjects by immunosequencing and related them to cytomegalovirus serostatus. In addition to the first cohort of 666 subjects, a separate validation cohort of approximately 120 different subjects was used. To predict cytomegalovirus infection status, the study brought together high-throughput TCR immunosequencing, statistical association of individual TCRs with disease status, and machine learning. A later analysis re-examined previously published TCR beta repertoires from more than 600 donors and added high-resolution HLA genotyping to investigate patterns of TCR occurrence. Four or five DR-DQ haplotypes were treated as single units for association and clustering because of strong linkage in the cohort. HLA typing included class I and class II loci at four-digit resolution. All discovery cohort repertoires had been generated on a single sequencing platform. Among 300 to 500 genotyped donors of the cohort, an average of approximately 220,000 unique TCR beta nucleotide sequences was sequenced per donor, of which about 18% were non-productive. Rather than using new phenotypic data, the later analysis identified candidate immune exposures from TCR beta sequences and from how often those sequences occurred across donors. The study aimed to test whether cataloging public T cell receptors could reveal signatures of past pathogen exposure. A later genetic analysis took genome-wide SNP genotypes for about 55% of the 666 donors and used that subset as a discovery cohort. Of the roughly 420 genotyped donors, 80% to 90% were placed in the genetic ancestry cluster associated with self-reported Caucasian donors. Donor age, sex, ethnicity and CMV serostatus were collected together with the repertoire data. An earlier analysis of around 540 of the donors applied high-throughput TCR beta sequencing to assess whether each TCR beta V gene segment acted as functional or pseudogenic. Typing coverage varied by locus: about 620-630 donors for A, B, C, DRB1 and DQB1; roughly 520 for DQA1; 606 for DPA1; 400 to 480 for DPB1. Study-level results and caveats: Assigning TCR associations to individual alleles was difficult when HLA alleles, especially DR and DQ, strongly co-occurred. This cohort had only TCR beta chains sequenced, and the lack of alpha or paired-chain data limited which features could be detected. Because some donors lacked HLA typing at each locus, the association tests relied only on the typed subset. In a later analysis, TCR association rates were found to vary across HLA loci, with the most associated TCRs seen for DRB1 alleles and the fewest for HLA-C alleles. In a later genetic analysis, a missense DCLRE1C variant was associated with V-gene and J-gene trimming of TCR beta chains, and the association was replicated in an independent cohort. Some IMGT-functional V segments, including TRBV6-2 and TRBV6-3, could not be distinguished by the 87-base-pair reads and were therefore excluded. The earlier analysis of around 600 of the donors excluded 15 to 20 rarely observed V segments, including chromosome 9 orphons, because counts were too low. Cytomegalovirus status was reported to be diagnosed by the classifier with high specificity and sensitivity in both the original and validation cohorts. According to a later analysis, most CMV-associated TCR beta chains appeared to be HLA-restricted, and the HLA associations seemed to be driven largely by CMV exposure. Specific HLA alleles were associated with 15,000 to 20,000 TCR beta sequences at a false discovery rate of 0.05 in a later analysis. A further reported finding was that TCR beta sequences accurately predicted the HLA-A and HLA-B alleles for most subjects in the first cohort. A total of fewer than 200 TCR beta chains were listed by the study as associated with cytomegalovirus. According to a later analysis, parvovirus B19, influenza, CMV and Epstein-Barr virus appeared linked to several top co-occurrence clusters. Broadly in line with IMGT annotations, most TCR beta V segments showed up in productive rearrangements about 87% or about 30% of the time in an earlier analysis of 450 to 750 of the donors. A later genetic analysis reported fewer N-insertions in productive TCRs among donors in an Asian-associated ancestry cluster than the roughly 700-donor mean. Linkage disequilibrium might explain the correlated functional status among segregating V segments, but an unknown experimental factor could not be excluded. A later analysis found that HLA-associated TCR beta chains were more clonally expanded and had lower generation probabilities than equally common non-associated chains. A cluster of highly shared sequence variants was judged likely to be a technical artifact of the sequencing pipeline. The authors suggested that the approach could potentially be extended to other disease states and immunological phenotypes. The only immune exposure information available for the cohort was CMV serostatus. A few of the identified cytomegalovirus-associated TCR beta chains were confirmed in vitro to be specific for cytomegalovirus antigens. Across donors, most TCR sequences were observed very rarely, whereas some public TCRs were present in many individuals. Presence/absence analyses assumed roughly uniform sequencing depth across donors, an assumption that may not hold.

With respect to this clone: There is no known antigen for this receptor. It has no much larger one-base neighbor in the sample; base qualities were not kept.

The cohort comprised fewer than 750 healthy bone marrow donors. At the time of sampling, all cohort members were nominally healthy, though unrecorded immune exposures were likely present. The donor was CMV seronegative and belonged to the group of approximately 320 seronegative cohort members. A peripheral blood sample was collected from each donor, and TCR beta sequencing was performed on peripheral blood mononuclear cells. Genomic DNA was extracted from the blood cell samples with the Qiagen DNeasy Blood Extraction Kit. The CDR1 and CDR2 encoded by the germline V gene are MGHRA and YSYEKL. Trimming costs V 4 bases and J 3 bases, and their ends lie 6 bases apart. Reading from cysteine to phenylalanine, the CDR3 counts 13 amino acids. Just the 39-base CDR3 DNA is kept, in frame starting at base 1. The library was prepared using the immunoSEQ multiplex PCR assay. A mixture of 60 forward primers for TCR Vbeta segments and 13 reverse primers for TCR Jbeta segments was used in the multiplex PCR. Amplification of the CDR3 region of rearranged TCR beta genes was performed with a multiplex PCR assay on genomic DNA. Amplified TCR beta libraries were sequenced as 87-base-pair reads on the Illumina HiSeq System. From the authors' description of their analysis: Across the roughly 670 repertoires, a later analysis counted 60 million to 90 million unique TCR beta chains, about 10 million of which were shared by at least two donors. Raw reads were error-corrected and collapsed into unique sequences by a nearest-neighbor algorithm in which closely related sequences were merged to remove PCR and sequencing errors. CDR3 sequences were aligned to IMGT reference sequences to assign V, D and J gene segments. For a sequence to be retained, at least a six-nucleotide match to both a V gene segment and a J gene segment was required. A rearrangement was called productive if the CDR3 had no stop codons and remained in frame with V and J, and every other rearrangement was called non-productive. Following IMGT convention, CDR3 was defined as the stretch from the second conserved V-encoded cysteine to the conserved J-encoded phenylalanine. In an earlier analysis of approximately 590 of the donors, sequences lacking an unambiguous match to a single V gene segment were excluded. In an earlier analysis of 587 of the donors, a V segment was called functional when productive rearrangements were above 56.7%, and segregating when the standard deviation between donors exceeded 5%. A statistical classification framework was built to diagnose cytomegalovirus status from the catalog of TCR beta chain sequences. In a later analysis, TCR nucleotide sequences were compared against IMGT/GENE-DB human TR gene sequences so that V and J genes could be assigned. Using the TCRdist pipeline, a later analysis assigned CDR3 sequences along with most-parsimonious VDJ recombination scenarios. A later analysis defined each TCR beta chain by its CDR3 amino acid sequence plus V-gene family, and excluded reads lacking a unique V-gene family. To address suspected cross-contamination and a sequencing artifact, a later analysis removed approximately 590 highly shared, low-generation-probability nucleotide sequences. For each public chain, a later analysis derived a clonal expansion index from normalized ranks of inferred template counts within each repertoire. In a later analysis, generation probabilities were computed with a VDJ recombination model fitted to out-of-frame rearrangements, and the resulting probabilities were checked against IGoR. In a later analysis, TCR-TCR, TCR-HLA and TCR-CMV co-occurrence was scored with hypergeometric tests, and a repertoire-size bias correction was applied to TCR pairs. To estimate false discovery rates, a later analysis permuted the HLA or CMV assignments 20 times. A later analysis grouped co-occurring TCRs with DBSCAN, adding TCRdist sequence similarity when clustering within HLA-allele-positive subsets. Repertoires with fewer than 30,000 or more than 120,000 public chains, plus five repertoires with anomalous nucleotide sharing, were excluded from co-occurrence clustering. TCRdb stores this immuneACCESS table with in-frame sequences only. Part of the clones is absent; in the studies checked, under half of the shortfall reflects unresolved V genes, and no reason is known for the rest. Clonal size and the V and J genes are those of that table, whereas D and trimming came from the DNA. This sample comprises about 94,000 clones, 50% to 75% of them detected only once. The ten largest clones add up to about 3.8% of the sample.

Recombination joined TRBV4-1 with TRBJ2-2; no D gene call is confident. The clonotype comes from a man aged 25-40 years in good health and CMV-seronegative. Sequencing was carried out using PBMCs. The CDR3 has the sequence CASSLSYTGELFF. In nucleotide form, the sequence is TGCGCCAGCAGCCTGAGTTACACCGGGGAGCTGTTTTTT.